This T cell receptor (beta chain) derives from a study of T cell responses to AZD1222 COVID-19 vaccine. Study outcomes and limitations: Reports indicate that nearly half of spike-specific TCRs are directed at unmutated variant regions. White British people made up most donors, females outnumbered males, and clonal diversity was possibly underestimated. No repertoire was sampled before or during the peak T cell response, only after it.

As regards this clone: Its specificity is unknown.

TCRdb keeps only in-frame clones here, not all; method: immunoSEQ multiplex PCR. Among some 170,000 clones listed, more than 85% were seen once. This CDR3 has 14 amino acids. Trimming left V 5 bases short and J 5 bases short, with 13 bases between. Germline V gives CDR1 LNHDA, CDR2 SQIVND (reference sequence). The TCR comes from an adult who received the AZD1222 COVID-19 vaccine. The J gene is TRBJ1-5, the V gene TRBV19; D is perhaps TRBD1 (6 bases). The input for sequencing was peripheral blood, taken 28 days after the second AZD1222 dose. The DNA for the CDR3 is TGTGCCAGTAGTGGGGGGGGCCCGTATCAGCCCCAGCATTTT. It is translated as CASSGGGPYQPQHF.